The T cell receptor beta chain described here comes from a study of T-cell reconstitution after alpha-beta-depleted transplantation in children. Germline CDR1 and CDR2: ENHRY and SYGVKD. The CDR3 runs to 14 residues. Trimming removed 7 bases at V and 2 bases at J, with 15 bases between. Findings and caveats of the study: It was newly produced T cells that mostly accounted for T-cell counts and diversity one year after transplant. After transplant, high TCRbeta diversity at day 60 in some patients arose from surviving recipient T cells and thymic progenitors. Expanded graft clones, several hundred of them, were reportedly the source of alpha-beta T cells about two months after transplant.

Unique molecular identifiers were used to barcode this TCRbeta library. MiXCR was run by TCRdb on the PCR reads, yielding one entry per CDR3 protein. Altogether about 500,000 distinct CDR3 sequences are present, roughly 10% being singletons, with the ten largest covering 12% to 15%. This clonotype has a handful of counts. Its target is unknown. J is TRBJ2-7 and V is TRBV10-3, with D maybe TRBD2 (6 bases). This TCR was sampled from a female patient aged 2-10 years who had a stem cell transplant for aplastic anemia, so the T cells may come from the graft donor. This specimen consisted of PBMCs, mostly from graft donor cells, obtained 180 days after TCRalphabeta/CD19-depleted stem cell transplant. The DNA of the CDR3 is TGTGCCATCACTGCTTCGGGGAGGCCCTACGAGCAGTACTTC. Its translation: CAITASGRPYEQYF.